This record covers a single T cell receptor (beta chain). Its specific antigen is unknown. Nothing much larger sits one base from this clone, and base qualities are not available. Looking up the germline V gene (reference sequence) yields CDR1 LNHNV and CDR2 YYDKDF. The CDR3, from cysteine to phenylalanine, totals 13 residues. The CDR3 DNA has 39 bases and is translated from base 1. The junction shows trimming of 9 bases on V and 5 bases on J, plus 16 bases between the germline ends. These data originate in a study of cytomegalovirus exposure and HLA in healthy donors (dated by TCRdb to 2017 to 2019). Study-wide context: A later analysis indicated that the 120 or so validation repertoires were generated on the platform also employed for the 700 or so repertoires of the first cohort. The study aimed to test whether cataloging public T cell receptors could reveal signatures of past pathogen exposure. To predict cytomegalovirus infection status, the study brought together high-throughput TCR immunosequencing, statistical association of individual TCRs with disease status, and machine learning. A separate validation cohort of roughly 130 different subjects was used in addition to the roughly 620-subject first cohort. Beyond this particular receptor, the publication reports: A total of about 150 TCR beta chains were listed by the study as associated with cytomegalovirus. The authors suggested that the approach could potentially be generalized to other disease states and immunological phenotypes. A few of the identified cytomegalovirus-associated TCR beta chains were confirmed in vitro to be specific for cytomegalovirus antigens. The validation cohort had no HLA typing available for a later analysis, so co-occurrence within that cohort was assessed over all 120 repertoires. The classifier was reported to diagnose cytomegalovirus status with high specificity and sensitivity in both the original and validation cohorts. Subsequent analysis determined that TCRs grouped into clusters in the first cohort also showed a tendency toward co-occurrence across the 120 or so validation repertoires, and 85% to 95% of cluster scores exceeded 0. Most TCR sequences were seen in very few donors, while some public TCRs were found in many individuals.

The protocol used for the library was the immunoSEQ multiplex PCR assay. On the study's bioinformatics: A statistical classification framework was built to diagnose cytomegalovirus status from the catalog of TCR beta chain sequences. TCRdb re-hosts the immuneACCESS table, in-frame sequences only. Its copies lack some clones; in the studies checked, an unresolved V gene accounts for under half of them, and the cause for the rest is not known. V and J calls and clone size are as listed in that table; D and trimming were resolved from the DNA. The sample has about 220,000 clones on record, 75% to 95% of them singletons. The top ten constitute approximately 0.99% of the sample. The donors were included in the validation cohort of 120 subjects, a group kept apart from the roughly 690-subject first cohort.

The clonotype originates from a woman younger than 35 in good health and CMV-seronegative. In this chain, TRBV15 is recombined with TRBJ1-1, with TRBD1 tentatively as D gene (6 bases match). Sequencing was performed on PBMCs. CDR3 region: CATKIQGLTEAFF. Here is the DNA: TGTGCCACTAAGATTCAGGGGTTAACTGAAGCTTTCTTT.